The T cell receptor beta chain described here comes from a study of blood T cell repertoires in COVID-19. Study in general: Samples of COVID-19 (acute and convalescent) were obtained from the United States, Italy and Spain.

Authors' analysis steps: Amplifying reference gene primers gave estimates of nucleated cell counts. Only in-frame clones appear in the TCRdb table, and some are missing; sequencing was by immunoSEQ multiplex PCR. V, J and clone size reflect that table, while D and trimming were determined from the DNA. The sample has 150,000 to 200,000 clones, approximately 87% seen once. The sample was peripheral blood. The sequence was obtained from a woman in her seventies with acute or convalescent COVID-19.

CDR3 in amino acids: CASSYSPGDEKLFF. CDR3 sequence (DNA): TGTGCCAGCAGTTACAGTCCAGGGGATGAAAAACTGTTTTTT. The chain recombines TRBV6-5 with TRBJ1-4, with TRBD1 as a possible D gene (6 bases). Germline V CDR1 and CDR2: MNHEY, SVGAGI. The CDR3 loop spans 14 amino acids. The V and J ends lost 2 bases and 6 bases respectively, with 10 bases between them.